This is a list of T cell receptor beta chains from one sample in a study of Ad26.COV2.S vaccination and SARS-CoV-2 variants. Repertoires were generated with immunoSEQ multiplex PCR, while TCRdb's copy carries only in-frame clones and drops some. The sample has about 220,000 clones, 85% to 90% seen once; the top ten hold about 10%. The sample here was peripheral blood, taken in a trial of Ad26.COV2.S vaccine versus placebo. All receptors derive from a person aged 18 to 65 who received the Ad26.COV2.S COVID-19 vaccine or a placebo. CDR3s include the opening cysteine and the closing phenylalanine or tryptophan. Each record gives: D gene, J gene, CDR3 length, V gene, clone size, CDR3 DNA, CDR3 protein. A D gene is named only where the DNA matches it firmly. Part of the rows lack a size; the others show once, few, many or a class for expanded clones.

d_call: TRBD1
j_call: TRBJ2-7
cdr3_length: 13
v_call: TRBV29-1
clone_size: NA
cdr3_nt: TGCAGCGTTGAAGGGACAGGGACCTACGAGCAGTACTTC
cdr3_aa: CSVEGTGTYEQYF

d_call: NA
j_call: TRBJ2-1
cdr3_length: 14
v_call: TRBV7-9
clone_size: once
cdr3_nt: TGTGCCAGCGAGCCCCCCGTCCGCTGGGATGAGCAGTTCTTC
cdr3_aa: CASEPPVRWDEQFF

d_call: NA
j_call: TRBJ2-3
cdr3_length: 12
v_call: TRBV19
clone_size: NA
cdr3_nt: TGTGCCAGTAGTATCATTTGGGGTACGCAGTATTTT
cdr3_aa: CASSIIWGTQYF

d_call: NA
j_call: TRBJ2-1
cdr3_length: 15
v_call: TRBV7-3
clone_size: NA
cdr3_nt: TGTGCCAGCAGCTTATTTCATCCCGGGGGCAATGAGCAGTTCTTC
cdr3_aa: CASSLFHPGGNEQFF

d_call: NA
j_call: TRBJ2-7
cdr3_length: 14
v_call: TRBV4-3
clone_size: NA
cdr3_nt: TGCGCCAGCAGCCAAGTCGACAGGTCCTACGAGCAGTACTTC
cdr3_aa: CASSQVDRSYEQYF

d_call: TRBD2
j_call: TRBJ2-2
cdr3_length: 17
v_call: TRBV7-6
clone_size: NA
cdr3_nt: TGTGCCAGCAGCTTAATCGCGGGAGGGCCGTCCACCGGGGAGCTGTTTTTT
cdr3_aa: CASSLIAGGPSTGELFF

d_call: NA
j_call: TRBJ2-3
cdr3_length: 15
v_call: TRBV7-2
clone_size: NA
cdr3_nt: TGTGCCAGCAGCTTAAGTATGGGGCGTGGGGATACGCAGTATTTT
cdr3_aa: CASSLSMGRGDTQYF

d_call: NA
j_call: TRBJ2-7
cdr3_length: 13
v_call: TRBV19
clone_size: NA
cdr3_nt: TGTGCCAGTAGTATAGGCATCGCCCAGTGGCAGTACTTC
cdr3_aa: CASSIGIAQWQYF

d_call: NA
j_call: TRBJ2-7
cdr3_length: 13
v_call: TRBV29-1
clone_size: NA
cdr3_nt: TGCAGCGTCCTCCCCCAGGGACGCTACGAGCAGTACTTC
cdr3_aa: CSVLPQGRYEQYF

d_call: NA
j_call: TRBJ2-7
cdr3_length: 15
v_call: TRBV30
clone_size: NA
cdr3_nt: TGTGCCTGGAGTGGAGGCGAGGTCAACTCCTACGAGCAGTACTTC
cdr3_aa: CAWSGGEVNSYEQYF

d_call: TRBD1
j_call: TRBJ2-2
cdr3_length: 16
v_call: TRBV7-3
clone_size: NA
cdr3_nt: TGTGCCAGCAGCCCCCGGGGACAGGGGCTCACCGGGGAGCTGTTTTTT
cdr3_aa: CASSPRGQGLTGELFF

d_call: NA
j_call: TRBJ2-1
cdr3_length: 15
v_call: TRBV13
clone_size: NA
cdr3_nt: TGTGCCAGCAGCCCGTCGGTCGGCAGGTACAATGAGCAGTTCTTC
cdr3_aa: CASSPSVGRYNEQFF

d_call: NA
j_call: TRBJ2-5
cdr3_length: 13
v_call: TRBV6-2/TRBV6-3
clone_size: NA
cdr3_nt: TGTGCCAGCAGTTACTCCCTACAAGAGACCCAGTACTTC
cdr3_aa: CASSYSLQETQYF

d_call: TRBD2
j_call: TRBJ2-5
cdr3_length: 17
v_call: TRBV7-9
clone_size: NA
cdr3_nt: TGTGCCAGCAGCTTATCACTAGCGGGAGGAGGGCAAGAGACCCAGTACTTC
cdr3_aa: CASSLSLAGGGQETQYF

d_call: NA
j_call: TRBJ2-1
cdr3_length: 15
v_call: TRBV6-2/TRBV6-3
clone_size: NA
cdr3_nt: TGTGCCAGCAGCCTCCTGGCAGGCTCCTACAATGAGCAGTTCTTC
cdr3_aa: CASSLLAGSYNEQFF

d_call: NA
j_call: TRBJ1-3
cdr3_length: 14
v_call: TRBV9
clone_size: NA
cdr3_nt: TGTGCCAGCAGCGTGTCAACAGGGGGAAACACCATATATTTT
cdr3_aa: CASSVSTGGNTIYF

d_call: NA
j_call: TRBJ1-1
cdr3_length: 14
v_call: TRBV29-1
clone_size: NA
cdr3_nt: TGCAGCGCCGATGGGGGGCGGGGGTACACTGAAGCTTTCTTT
cdr3_aa: CSADGGRGYTEAFF

d_call: TRBD2
j_call: TRBJ2-5
cdr3_length: 16
v_call: TRBV9
clone_size: NA
cdr3_nt: TGTGCCAGCAGCGCTCTAGCGGGGGGGGTTAGAGAGACCCAGTACTTC
cdr3_aa: CASSALAGGVRETQYF

d_call: TRBD2
j_call: TRBJ2-1
cdr3_length: 16
v_call: TRBV9
clone_size: NA
cdr3_nt: TGTGCCAGCAGCGTAGAAGGGCGGGAGGCATACAATGAGCAGTTCTTC
cdr3_aa: CASSVEGREAYNEQFF

d_call: NA
j_call: TRBJ2-1
cdr3_length: 18
v_call: TRBV28
clone_size: NA
cdr3_nt: TGTGCCAGCAGTTCCCCCAGAACCGGAGGAGGACCAAGGAATGAGCAGTTCTTC
cdr3_aa: CASSSPRTGGGPRNEQFF

d_call: NA
j_call: TRBJ2-2
cdr3_length: 14
v_call: TRBV18
clone_size: NA
cdr3_nt: TGTGCCAGCTCACCACCCGGATTGACCGGGGAGCTGTTTTTT
cdr3_aa: CASSPPGLTGELFF

d_call: NA
j_call: TRBJ2-5
cdr3_length: 14
v_call: TRBV19
clone_size: NA
cdr3_nt: TGTGCCAGTAGTAAGGGGGGGAACCAAGAGACCCAGTACTTC
cdr3_aa: CASSKGGNQETQYF

d_call: NA
j_call: TRBJ1-4
cdr3_length: 15
v_call: TRBV7-9
clone_size: NA
cdr3_nt: TGTGCCAGCAGCTTAGTAGTAGGGGGAAGTGAAAAACTGTTTTTT
cdr3_aa: CASSLVVGGSEKLFF

d_call: NA
j_call: TRBJ2-7
cdr3_length: 15
v_call: TRBV7-2
clone_size: NA
cdr3_nt: TGTGCCAGCAGCTTAGCCCCAGCGCGCTCCTACGAGCAGTACTTC
cdr3_aa: CASSLAPARSYEQYF

d_call: NA
j_call: TRBJ2-7
cdr3_length: 13
v_call: TRBV28
clone_size: NA
cdr3_nt: TGTGCCAGCAAGTCGGGGGCCTCCTACGAGCAGTACTTC
cdr3_aa: CASKSGASYEQYF

d_call: TRBD1
j_call: TRBJ1-6
cdr3_length: 16
v_call: TRBV5-6
clone_size: few
cdr3_nt: TGTGCCAGCAGCGGGGGACAGCCACGGGATAATTCACCCCTCCACTTT
cdr3_aa: CASSGGQPRDNSPLHF

d_call: TRBD1
j_call: TRBJ1-5
cdr3_length: 16
v_call: TRBV19
clone_size: NA
cdr3_nt: TGTGCCAGTAGTCCCGACACAGGGGGCTACAATCAGCCCCAGCATTTT
cdr3_aa: CASSPDTGGYNQPQHF

d_call: TRBD1
j_call: TRBJ1-2
cdr3_length: 14
v_call: TRBV7-9
clone_size: NA
cdr3_nt: TGTGCCAGCAGCCTGGGACAGGGAAGCTATGGCTACACCTTC
cdr3_aa: CASSLGQGSYGYTF

d_call: TRBD2
j_call: TRBJ2-1
cdr3_length: 18
v_call: TRBV24-1
clone_size: NA
cdr3_nt: TGTGCCACCAGTGACCAGGGACTAGCGGGAGGGCCGAAGGGTGAGCAGTTCTTC
cdr3_aa: CATSDQGLAGGPKGEQFF

d_call: TRBD2
j_call: TRBJ2-7
cdr3_length: 15
v_call: TRBV19
clone_size: NA
cdr3_nt: TGTGCCAGTACCCCGGGGGGGGGCTGGACCTACGAGCAGTACTTC
cdr3_aa: CASTPGGGWTYEQYF

d_call: NA
j_call: TRBJ2-1
cdr3_length: 11
v_call: TRBV28
clone_size: NA
cdr3_nt: TGTGCCAGCAACGGACAAACAGGGCAGTTCTTC
cdr3_aa: CASNGQTGQFF

d_call: NA
j_call: TRBJ2-1
cdr3_length: 13
v_call: TRBV6-5
clone_size: NA
cdr3_nt: TGTGCCAGCAGTCCATGGCCTTACAATGAGCAGTTCTTC
cdr3_aa: CASSPWPYNEQFF

d_call: NA
j_call: TRBJ1-1
cdr3_length: 12
v_call: TRBV5-1
clone_size: NA
cdr3_nt: TGCGCCAGCAGCTCCTTAGGCACTGAAGCTTTCTTT
cdr3_aa: CASSSLGTEAFF

d_call: NA
j_call: TRBJ1-1
cdr3_length: 14
v_call: TRBV28
clone_size: NA
cdr3_nt: TGTGCCAGCAGTGTACCGGGGCAGAACACTGAAGCTTTCTTT
cdr3_aa: CASSVPGQNTEAFF

d_call: NA
j_call: TRBJ2-3
cdr3_length: 14
v_call: TRBV5-1
clone_size: NA
cdr3_nt: TGCGCCAGCAGCTTGGCGTCGGGGTCGGATACGCAGTATTTT
cdr3_aa: CASSLASGSDTQYF

d_call: TRBD2
j_call: TRBJ2-2
cdr3_length: 18
v_call: TRBV4-3
clone_size: NA
cdr3_nt: TGCGCCAGCAGCCAAGATGGACTAGCGGGAGGATTTTCCGGGGAGCTGTTTTTT
cdr3_aa: CASSQDGLAGGFSGELFF

d_call: TRBD2
j_call: TRBJ2-1
cdr3_length: 16
v_call: TRBV3-1/TRBV3-2
clone_size: NA
cdr3_nt: TGTGCCAGCAGCCAAGGGCTAGCGGGACCCTACAATGAGCAGTTCTTC
cdr3_aa: CASSQGLAGPYNEQFF

d_call: TRBD1
j_call: TRBJ2-4
cdr3_length: 14
v_call: TRBV7-2
clone_size: NA
cdr3_nt: TGTGCCAGCAGCCGTGGACAGGGAAGGGACATTCAGTACTTC
cdr3_aa: CASSRGQGRDIQYF

d_call: NA
j_call: TRBJ1-3
cdr3_length: 15
v_call: TRBV6-5
clone_size: NA
cdr3_nt: TGTGCCAGCAGTTCAGGGCTTGGGGCCGGAAACACCATATATTTT
cdr3_aa: CASSSGLGAGNTIYF

d_call: TRBD1
j_call: TRBJ2-7
cdr3_length: 15
v_call: TRBV5-1
clone_size: NA
cdr3_nt: TGCGCCAGCAGCCCCGCAGGGGGCACGGGCTACGAGCAGTACTTC
cdr3_aa: CASSPAGGTGYEQYF

d_call: NA
j_call: TRBJ1-3
cdr3_length: 14
v_call: TRBV5-1
clone_size: NA
cdr3_nt: TGCGCCAGCAGCTTAAGTCTCTCTGGAAACACCATATATTTT
cdr3_aa: CASSLSLSGNTIYF

d_call: TRBD1
j_call: TRBJ1-5
cdr3_length: 14
v_call: TRBV6-5
clone_size: NA
cdr3_nt: TGTGCCAGCGCGGGAGGGGGCAGCAATCAGCCCCAGCATTTT
cdr3_aa: CASAGGGSNQPQHF

d_call: NA
j_call: TRBJ2-7
cdr3_length: 13
v_call: TRBV18
clone_size: NA
cdr3_nt: TGTGCCAGCTCACTGCGGTTGAAGCGCGAGCAGTACTTC
cdr3_aa: CASSLRLKREQYF

d_call: TRBD2
j_call: TRBJ2-3
cdr3_length: 16
v_call: TRBV6-6
clone_size: NA
cdr3_nt: TGTGCCAGCAGACCATGGACTAGCGAGAGCACAGATACGCAGTATTTT
cdr3_aa: CASRPWTSESTDTQYF

d_call: TRBD2
j_call: TRBJ2-4
cdr3_length: 19
v_call: TRBV18
clone_size: NA
cdr3_nt: TGTGCCAGCTCACCACCGGGACTAGCGGGAGGACTAGCCAAAAACATTCAGTACTTC
cdr3_aa: CASSPPGLAGGLAKNIQYF

d_call: NA
j_call: TRBJ2-5
cdr3_length: 16
v_call: TRBV7-7
clone_size: NA
cdr3_nt: TGTGCTAGCAGCTTAGCGCGCGGAACCCCGGAGGAGACCCAGTACTTC
cdr3_aa: CASSLARGTPEETQYF

d_call: NA
j_call: TRBJ2-2
cdr3_length: 13
v_call: TRBV3-1/TRBV3-2
clone_size: once
cdr3_nt: TGTGCCAGCAGCCTCAGAGCGAACGGGGAGCTGTTTTTT
cdr3_aa: CASSLRANGELFF

d_call: NA
j_call: TRBJ2-5
cdr3_length: 15
v_call: TRBV3-1/TRBV3-2
clone_size: NA
cdr3_nt: TGTGCCAGCAGCCAAGGGTCTAGACCGCAAGAGACCCAGTACTTC
cdr3_aa: CASSQGSRPQETQYF

d_call: NA
j_call: TRBJ1-4
cdr3_length: 15
v_call: TRBV7-6
clone_size: NA
cdr3_nt: TGTGCCAGCAGCTTAAACCCGGGCCCTAATGAAAAACTGTTTTTT
cdr3_aa: CASSLNPGPNEKLFF